The sample holds a few counts of the clone carrying this TCR beta chain. These data originate in a study of T cells in localized non-small cell lung cancer. The CDR3 sequence is 15 residues long. Germline V gene lookup returns CDR1 SGHNT and CDR2 YENEEA. The V segment lost 2 bases and the J segment 5 bases; nucleotides outside the gene matches: 6. TCRdb's copy holds only in-frame clones and misses some; the assay was immunoSEQ multiplex PCR. The repertoire includes a few thousand clones, approximately 17% of them detected once, and more than 10% sits in the top ten. Here the sequenced sample was lung tumor tissue, taken before any cancer treatment. V and J are TRBV11-3 and TRBJ2-5, with 9 bases identical to TRBD2. The sequence derives from a man between 40 and 70 years old with stage I lung adenocarcinoma. The CDR3 bases are TGTGCCAGCAGCTTAAAAGGGACTAGCCTGGAGACCCAGTACTTC. Translated, it gives CASSLKGTSLETQYF.